This section outlines one T cell receptor (beta chain) sequence together with its context. The CDR3 runs to 14 residues. The V gene lost 0 bases and the J gene lost 4 bases, with 12 bases spanning the gap. CDR1 is GTSNPN, CDR2 SVGIG, per germline (reference sequence). Indicated time point: after dendritic cell vaccination, including at tumor progression/relapse. The sample comes from a study of glioma-infiltrating T cells after dendritic cell vaccination. The table came from immunoSEQ multiplex PCR; TCRdb's copy has only in-frame clones and leaves some out. The profile covers some 110,000 clones, with roughly 90% appearing a single time and 2.7% taken by the ten largest.

This clonotype originated in a human donor with glioblastoma. The chain combines TRBV30 with TRBJ1-1; D is possibly TRBD1 (6 bases). The sample was blood, taken after dendritic cell vaccination. CDR3 in DNA: TGTGCCTGGAGTGTCGGGGGGCGAGGCACTGAAGCTTTCTTT. Its translation: CAWSVGGRGTEAFF.